The rows below give T cell receptor beta chains drawn from one sample of a study of T cell responses to AZD1222 COVID-19 vaccine. Generated by immunoSEQ multiplex PCR, the TCRdb table keeps only in-frame clones and is missing some. The sample yields 45,000 to 55,000 clones, 65% to 85% seen once. Sequenced material: peripheral blood, taken on day 0 of MenACWY control vaccination. The source is an adult in good health. The CDR3 runs from the conserved cysteine through the conserved F or W. A D gene is named only where the DNA matches it firmly. Clone sizes are given selectively: once, few, many, or a class where the clone is expanded.

CDR3nt	CDR3aa	abundance	j_gene	len	v_gene	d_gene
TGTGCGACAGGGCTGCAAGACACTGAAGCTTTCTTT	CATGLQDTEAFF	.	TRBJ1-1	12	TRBV6-5	TRBD1
TGTGCCAGCAGCGTAGATAGCGGGAGTGGAGTAAGGAATGAGCAGTTCTTC	CASSVDSGSGVRNEQFF	.	TRBJ2-1	17	TRBV9	TRBD2
TGTGCCACCAGCAGAGATCCGGGGACTAGCGGGGGCGGGGAGCTGTTTTTT	CATSRDPGTSGGGELFF	.	TRBJ2-2	17	TRBV15	TRBD2
TGTGCCAGCAGGTCTCAGGGGTTGAATCAGCCCCAGCATTTT	CASRSQGLNQPQHF	.	TRBJ1-5	14	TRBV27	.
TGTGCCAGCAGTGAGAGACAGGGGGTCAGGAATGAGCAGTTCTTC	CASSERQGVRNEQFF	once	TRBJ2-1	15	TRBV25-1	TRBD1
TGTGCCAGCAGTTACGCATTTAATCAGCCCCAGCATTTT	CASSYAFNQPQHF	.	TRBJ1-5	13	TRBV6-5	.
TGTGCCAGCAGCTTAGCAAAGTTTGGGACAGGGTATGGCTACACCTTC	CASSLAKFGTGYGYTF	once	TRBJ1-2	16	TRBV7-2	TRBD1
TGTGCCAGCAGCCGAAGTACCCCGGGACAGGGGGCCCCAGATACGCAGTATTTT	CASSRSTPGQGAPDTQYF	.	TRBJ2-3	18	TRBV16	TRBD1
TGTGCCAGCAGTGAAGCAACGGGTTTTGGTGAAAAACTGTTTTTT	CASSEATGFGEKLFF	.	TRBJ1-4	15	TRBV6-1	.
TGTGCCAGCAGGGCAGGGGCGGGAGGCTACACCTTC	CASRAGAGGYTF	.	TRBJ1-2	12	TRBV28	.
TGTGCCAGCAGCGGGGGGGAAACTAGCGGGGTATACTACAATGAGCAGTTCTTC	CASSGGETSGVYYNEQFF	once	TRBJ2-1	18	TRBV27	TRBD2
TGTGCCAGCAGGACAGTCCGCTCCTACGAGCAGTACTTC	CASRTVRSYEQYF	few	TRBJ2-7	13	TRBV2	.
TGTGCCAGCAGCCAAGGACAGGGTACTTATGGCTACACCTTC	CASSQGQGTYGYTF	.	TRBJ1-2	14	TRBV3-1/TRBV3-2	TRBD1
TGTGCCAGCAGTTTAGTAGCGGGAGGGGCCAAAAACATTCAGTACTTC	CASSLVAGGAKNIQYF	.	TRBJ2-4	16	TRBV28	TRBD2
TGTGCCAGCAGGTTGAACACTGAAGCTTTCTTT	CASRLNTEAFF	once	TRBJ1-1	11	TRBV6-5	.
TGTGCCAGCAGCTTGGGGCAGGGGGCGGGTGAAGCTTTCTTT	CASSLGQGAGEAFF	few	TRBJ1-1	14	TRBV5-4	TRBD1
TGCGCCAGCAGCCAAGCAGGGGGCCTTACCTACGAGCAGTACTTC	CASSQAGGLTYEQYF	few	TRBJ2-7	15	TRBV4-1	TRBD1
TGTGCCAGCAACATGGGCTTCGGCGAGACCCAGTACTTC	CASNMGFGETQYF	.	TRBJ2-5	13	TRBV2	.
TGCGCCAGCAGCTCTGGGGCAGGGGGTTACAATGAGCAGTTCTTC	CASSSGAGGYNEQFF	.	TRBJ2-1	15	TRBV5-1	TRBD1
TGCGCCAGCAGTGAGCAAACTCATCAGCCCCAGCATTTT	CASSEQTHQPQHF	.	TRBJ1-5	13	TRBV10-1	.
TGTGCCAGCAGCTATGTTGGGGTTTCCCCCTACGAGCAGTACTTC	CASSYVGVSPYEQYF	.	TRBJ2-7	15	TRBV7-9	.
TGTGCCAGCAGTGAGCAAGCGGAAACAGATACGCAGTATTTT	CASSEQAETDTQYF	.	TRBJ2-3	14	TRBV6-4	.
TGCGCCAGCAGCTTGACAGGGGTGAACACTGAAGCTTTCTTT	CASSLTGVNTEAFF	.	TRBJ1-1	14	TRBV10-2	TRBD1
TGTGCCAGCAGTAATAGGTGGTCGGCGAACACTGAAGCTTTTTTT	CASSNRWSANTEAFF	.	TRBJ1-1	15	TRBV6-5	.
TGTGCCACCGCGAGGGACACAGGGTTAGATACGCAGTATTTT	CATARDTGLDTQYF	.	TRBJ2-3	14	TRBV6-5	.
TGTGCCAGTAGTATCCCGGGACCCTCTGGAAACACCATATATTTT	CASSIPGPSGNTIYF	.	TRBJ1-3	15	TRBV19	.
TGTGCCAGCAGCTTGGGGAGTTGGGGCTACACCTTC	CASSLGSWGYTF	.	TRBJ1-2	12	TRBV11-2	.
TGTGCCAGCAGCGAGGGGGACAGGGCAATGGAGGGCGAGCAGTACTTC	CASSEGDRAMEGEQYF	few	TRBJ2-7	16	TRBV9	TRBD1
TGTGCCAGCAGTTTACTAGGGGGCAATTCACCCCTCCACTTT	CASSLLGGNSPLHF	.	TRBJ1-6	14	TRBV28	TRBD1
TGCGCCAGCAGCTTGGTTCAGACTAAGACCGGGGAGCTGTTTTTT	CASSLVQTKTGELFF	few	TRBJ2-2	15	TRBV5-1	.
TGCGCCAGCAGCCAAAATCAGGGGGCTAACTATGGCTACACCTTC	CASSQNQGANYGYTF	once	TRBJ1-2	15	TRBV4-1	TRBD1
TGTGCCTGGAGGCCCGGGACTAACACAGATACGCAGTATTTT	CAWRPGTNTDTQYF	.	TRBJ2-3	14	TRBV30	TRBD2
TGCGCCAGCATGGGGGAGGGGGGTCGGGTAAATCAGCCCCAGCATTTT	CASMGEGGRVNQPQHF	.	TRBJ1-5	16	TRBV10-2	.
TGTGCCAGCTCACCACGGGGACAGGGTAGTAAGCCCCAGCATTTT	CASSPRGQGSKPQHF	.	TRBJ1-5	15	TRBV18	TRBD1
TGCGCCAGCAGCGGGGGGTCAGGGAACACTGAAGCTTTCTTT	CASSGGSGNTEAFF	few	TRBJ1-1	14	TRBV5-1	.
TGCGCCAGCAGCTTCGGGGACACCGGGGAGCTGTTTTTT	CASSFGDTGELFF	few	TRBJ2-2	13	TRBV5-1	.
TGTGCCAGCAGCTTGTCGCTCGTGACGGTGGGAGGCTCTGGAAACACCATATATTTT	CASSLSLVTVGGSGNTIYF	.	TRBJ1-3	19	TRBV5-5	.
TGTGCCAGTAGTCCCCGACAGGGACCTGGCTACACCTTC	CASSPRQGPGYTF	.	TRBJ1-2	13	TRBV19	TRBD1
TGTGCCAGCAGTGAACGGGTGGGGAATGGCTACACCTTC	CASSERVGNGYTF	.	TRBJ1-2	13	TRBV6-1	.
TGTGCCAGCAGCTTTCTCGCCTGGACAGGGGACGACGAGCAGTACTTC	CASSFLAWTGDDEQYF	.	TRBJ2-7	16	TRBV7-8	TRBD1
TGTGCGGGGGGTGGGGGCGCTACCTCCTACGAGCAGTACTTC	CAGGGGATSYEQYF	.	TRBJ2-7	14	TRBV7-9	.
TGCGCCAGCAGTGAGTCGGGACAGCCCCAGCATTTT	CASSESGQPQHF	.	TRBJ1-5	12	TRBV10-1	.
TGTGCCAGCAGCTCCCGGGGAGCCCGGGGAGATACGCAGTATTTT	CASSSRGARGDTQYF	.	TRBJ2-3	15	TRBV7-2	.
TGTGCCAGCAGTTACGGGGGGGGCGGTGGTAACTATGGCTACACCTTC	CASSYGGGGGNYGYTF	.	TRBJ1-2	16	TRBV6-5	.
TGTGCCAGCAGCGCCCGACCGACAGCGCTGAGCTCCTACAATGAGCAGTTCTTC	CASSARPTALSSYNEQFF	.	TRBJ2-1	18	TRBV5-4	.
TGTGCCAGCAGGGACAGGGTTGGTGGAAACACCATATATTTT	CASRDRVGGNTIYF	once	TRBJ1-3	14	TRBV3-1/TRBV3-2	TRBD1
TGTGCCAGCAGCCCGGGACTAGCGGGGGAAGAGACCCAGTACTTC	CASSPGLAGEETQYF	.	TRBJ2-5	15	TRBV5-8	TRBD2
TGTGCCAGCAGCCACGTGGACAGTAGGTTTTATGAAAAACTGTTTTTT	CASSHVDSRFYEKLFF	.	TRBJ1-4	16	TRBV14	.
TGTGCCAGCAGCCCCCGACAGGGGGCCTATGGCTACACCTTC	CASSPRQGAYGYTF	.	TRBJ1-2	14	TRBV7-8	TRBD1
TGTGCCAGCAGCTTAGATCGATGGGAAGCTCAGCCCCAGCATTTT	CASSLDRWEAQPQHF	.	TRBJ1-5	15	TRBV11-2	.
TGTGCCAGTAGTATAGTGGGTATTAGCAATCAGCCCCAGCATTTT	CASSIVGISNQPQHF	.	TRBJ1-5	15	TRBV19	.
TGCGCCAGCAGCTCAGGGACCAGCCAAAACATTCAGTACTTC	CASSSGTSQNIQYF	.	TRBJ2-4	14	TRBV5-1	.
TGTGCCAGCAGTTCGGGACAGGGGGTAGCAGATACGCAGTATTTT	CASSSGQGVADTQYF	.	TRBJ2-3	15	TRBV27	TRBD1
TGTGCCAGCAGCCAAGGGTGGATGGGCCAGGGAGGTGGTGAGCAGTACTTC	CASSQGWMGQGGGEQYF	.	TRBJ2-7	17	TRBV14	.